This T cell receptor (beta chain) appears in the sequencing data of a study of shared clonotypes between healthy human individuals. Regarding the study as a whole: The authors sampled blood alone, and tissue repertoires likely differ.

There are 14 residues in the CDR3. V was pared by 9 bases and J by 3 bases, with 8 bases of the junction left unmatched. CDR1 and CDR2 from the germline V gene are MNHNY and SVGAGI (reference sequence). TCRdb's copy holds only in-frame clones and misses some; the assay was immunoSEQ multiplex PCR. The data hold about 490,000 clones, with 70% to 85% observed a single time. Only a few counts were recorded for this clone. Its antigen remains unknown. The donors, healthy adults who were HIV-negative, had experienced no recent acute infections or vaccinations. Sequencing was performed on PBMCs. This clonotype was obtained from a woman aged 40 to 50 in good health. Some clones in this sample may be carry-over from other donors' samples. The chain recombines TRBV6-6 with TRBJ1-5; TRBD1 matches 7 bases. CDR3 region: CASMPTGANQPQHF. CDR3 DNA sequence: TGTGCCAGTATGCCCACAGGGGCCAATCAGCCCCAGCATTTT.